This T cell receptor (beta chain) was documented in a study of a mutant IDH1 vaccine in newly diagnosed glioma. Time point described: baseline, week 1 (first vaccination visit). The treatment was: pre-vaccination baseline after standard-of-care therapy. CDR1 is GTSNPN and CDR2 is SVGIG in the germline V gene (reference sequence). This CDR3 is 13 amino acids long. V gave up 3 bases and J gave up 1 base, with 9 bases separating them. Generated by immunoSEQ multiplex PCR, the TCRdb table keeps only in-frame clones and is missing some. The data contain tens of thousands of clones, 80% to 90% of them seen just once; the ten biggest clones take up about 4.9%.

The receptor was derived from a woman aged 40 to 49 with glioma. V usage is TRBV30 and J usage is TRBJ1-1, with a weak D call TRBD1 (6 bases). The sample in question was PBMCs, obtained from a glioma patient treated with radiotherapy, temozolomide or both. DNA of the CDR3: TGTGCCTGGAGCCTGGACAGGAACACTGAAGCTTTCTTT. It yields the protein CAWSLDRNTEAFF.